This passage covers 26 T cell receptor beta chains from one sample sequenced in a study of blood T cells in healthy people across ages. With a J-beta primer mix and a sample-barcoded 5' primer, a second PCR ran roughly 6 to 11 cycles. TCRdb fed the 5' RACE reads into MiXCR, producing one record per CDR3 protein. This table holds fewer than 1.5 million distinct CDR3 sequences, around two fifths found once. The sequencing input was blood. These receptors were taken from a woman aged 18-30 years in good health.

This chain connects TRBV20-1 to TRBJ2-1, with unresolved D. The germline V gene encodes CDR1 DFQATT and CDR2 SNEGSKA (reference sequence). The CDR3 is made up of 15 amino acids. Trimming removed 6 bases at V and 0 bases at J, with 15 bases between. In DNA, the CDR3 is TGCAGTGCAGACGACCTGTCCAGCTCCTACAATGAGCAGTTCTTC. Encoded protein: CSADDLSSSYNEQFF.

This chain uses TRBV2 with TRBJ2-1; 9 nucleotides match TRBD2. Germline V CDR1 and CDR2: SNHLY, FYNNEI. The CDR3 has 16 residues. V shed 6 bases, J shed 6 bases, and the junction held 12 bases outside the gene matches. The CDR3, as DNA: TGTGCCAGCAGGGAGACCCTAGCGGGATCGGGCAATGAGCAGTTCTTC. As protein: CASRETLAGSGNEQFF.

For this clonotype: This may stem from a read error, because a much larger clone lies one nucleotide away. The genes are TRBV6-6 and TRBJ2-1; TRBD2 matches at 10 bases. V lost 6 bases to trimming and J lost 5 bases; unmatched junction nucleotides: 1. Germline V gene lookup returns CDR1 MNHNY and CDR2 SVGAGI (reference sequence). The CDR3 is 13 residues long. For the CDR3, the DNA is TGTGCCAGCAGGGGACTAGCGAACAATGAGCAGTTCTTC. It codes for CASRGLANNEQFF.

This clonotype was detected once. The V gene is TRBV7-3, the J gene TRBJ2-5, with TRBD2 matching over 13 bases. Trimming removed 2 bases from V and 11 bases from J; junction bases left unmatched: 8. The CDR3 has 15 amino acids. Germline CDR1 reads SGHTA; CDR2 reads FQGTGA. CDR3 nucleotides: TGTGCCAGCAGCTTAGAACTAGCGGGAGGGAATGAGCAGTACTTC. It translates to CASSLELAGGNEQYF.

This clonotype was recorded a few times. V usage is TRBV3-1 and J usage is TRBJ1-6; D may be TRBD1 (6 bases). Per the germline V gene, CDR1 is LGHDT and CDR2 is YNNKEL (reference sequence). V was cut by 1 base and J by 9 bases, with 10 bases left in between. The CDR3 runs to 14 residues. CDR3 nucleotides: TGTGCCAGCAGCCAAGCACAGGGTGGTTCACCCCTCCACTTT. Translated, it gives CASSQAQGGSPLHF.

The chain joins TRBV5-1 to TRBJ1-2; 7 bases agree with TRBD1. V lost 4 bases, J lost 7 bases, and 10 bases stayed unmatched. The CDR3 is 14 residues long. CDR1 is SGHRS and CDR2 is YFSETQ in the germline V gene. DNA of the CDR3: TGCGCCAGCAGCCAGAAGGGACAGCCCTGTGGCTACACCTTC. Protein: CASSQKGQPCGYTF.

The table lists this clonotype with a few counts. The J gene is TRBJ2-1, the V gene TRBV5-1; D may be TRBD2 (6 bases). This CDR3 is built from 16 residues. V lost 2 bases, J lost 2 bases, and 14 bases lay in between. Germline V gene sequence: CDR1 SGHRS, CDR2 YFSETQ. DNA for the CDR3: TGCGCCAGCAGCTTCGATCCGGGAGTTACCTACAATGAGCAGTTCTTC. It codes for CASSFDPGVTYNEQFF.

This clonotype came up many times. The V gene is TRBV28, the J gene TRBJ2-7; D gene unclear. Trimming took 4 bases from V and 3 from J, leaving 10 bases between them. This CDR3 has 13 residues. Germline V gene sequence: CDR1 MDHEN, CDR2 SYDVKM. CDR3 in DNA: TGTGCCAGCAGTTCCCACCGTTACTACGAGCAGTACTTC. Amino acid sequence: CASSSHRYYEQYF. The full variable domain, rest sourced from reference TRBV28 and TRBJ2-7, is DVKVTQSSRYLVKRTGEKVFLECVQDMDHENMFWYRQDPGLGLRLIYFSYDVKMKEKGDIPEGYSVSREKKERFSLILESASTNQTSMYLCASSSHRYYEQYFGPGTRLTVT.

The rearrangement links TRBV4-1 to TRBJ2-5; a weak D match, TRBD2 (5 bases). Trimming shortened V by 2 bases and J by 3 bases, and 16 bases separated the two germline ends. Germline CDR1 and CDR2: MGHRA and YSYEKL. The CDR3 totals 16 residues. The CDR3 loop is CASSQSFLAREETQYF. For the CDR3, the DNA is TGCGCCAGCAGCCAATCCTTCCTAGCACGCGAAGAGACCCAGTACTTC.

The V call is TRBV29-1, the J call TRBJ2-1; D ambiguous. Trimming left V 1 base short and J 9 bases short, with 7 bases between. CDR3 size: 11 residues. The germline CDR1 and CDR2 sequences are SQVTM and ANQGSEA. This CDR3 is CSVEGLGEQFF. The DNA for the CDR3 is TGCAGCGTTGAAGGATTGGGTGAGCAGTTCTTC.

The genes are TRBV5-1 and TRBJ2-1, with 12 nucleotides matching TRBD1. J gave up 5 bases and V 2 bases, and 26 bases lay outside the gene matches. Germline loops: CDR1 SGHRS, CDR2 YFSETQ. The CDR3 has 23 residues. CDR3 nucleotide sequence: TGCGCCAGCAGCTTTTCCTCTCAACACAGGGACAGGGGGCTCCTCGCCCCCCACAATGAGCAGTTCTTC. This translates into CASSFSSQHRDRGLLAPHNEQFF.

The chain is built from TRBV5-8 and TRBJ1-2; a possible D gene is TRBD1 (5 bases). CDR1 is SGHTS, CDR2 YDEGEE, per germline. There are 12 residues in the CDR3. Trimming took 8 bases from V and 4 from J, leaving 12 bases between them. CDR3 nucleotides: TGTGCCAGACCGGGGGGATTCTATGGCTACACCTTC. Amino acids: CARPGGFYGYTF. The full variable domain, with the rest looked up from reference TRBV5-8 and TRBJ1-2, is EAGVTQSPTHLIKTRGQQATLRCSPISGHTSVYWYQQALGLGLQFLLWYDEGEERNRGNFPPRFSGRQFPNYSSELNVNALELEDSALYLCARPGGFYGYTFGSGTRLTVV.

CDR3 DNA sequence: TGCAGTGCCGGGAAACTAGCGGAGCTCACAGATACGCAGTATTTT. This gives the protein CSAGKLAELTDTQYF. This sequence joins TRBV20-1 and TRBJ2-3; TRBD2 matches at 8 bases. The CDR3 length is 15 residues. Losses at the gene ends were 6 bases for V and 2 bases for J; bases not matched to a gene: 10. Germline values: CDR1 DFQATT, CDR2 SNEGSKA (reference sequence).

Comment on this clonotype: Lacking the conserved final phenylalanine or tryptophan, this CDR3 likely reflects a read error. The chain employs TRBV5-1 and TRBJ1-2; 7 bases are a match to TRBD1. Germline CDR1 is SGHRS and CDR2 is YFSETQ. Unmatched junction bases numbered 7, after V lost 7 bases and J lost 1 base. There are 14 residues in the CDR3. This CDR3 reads CASSPRGLNYGYTV. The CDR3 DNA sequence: TGCGCCAGCTCTCCAAGGGGGCTTAACTATGGCTACACCGTC.

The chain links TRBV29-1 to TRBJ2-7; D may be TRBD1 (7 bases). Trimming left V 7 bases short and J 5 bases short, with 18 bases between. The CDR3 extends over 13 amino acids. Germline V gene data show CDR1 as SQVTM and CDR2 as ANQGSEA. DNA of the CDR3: TGCAGCGCCGCGACAGGGAGGTTGGACGAGCAGTACTTC. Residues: CSAATGRLDEQYF.

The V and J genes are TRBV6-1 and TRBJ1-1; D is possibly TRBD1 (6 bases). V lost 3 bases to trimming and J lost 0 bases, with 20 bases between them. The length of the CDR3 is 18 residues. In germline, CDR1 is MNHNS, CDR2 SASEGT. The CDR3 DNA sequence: TGTGCCAGCAGTGAGGTTCCGGGGGCCTTAGTTCTGAACACTGAAGCTTTCTTT. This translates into CASSEVPGALVLNTEAFF.

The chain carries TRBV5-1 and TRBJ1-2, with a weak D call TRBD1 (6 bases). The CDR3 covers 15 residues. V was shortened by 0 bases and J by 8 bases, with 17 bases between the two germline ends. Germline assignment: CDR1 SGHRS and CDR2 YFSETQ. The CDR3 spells CASSLDRNREKGYTF. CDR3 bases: TGCGCCAGCAGCTTGGATAGGAACAGGGAAAAAGGCTACACCTTC.

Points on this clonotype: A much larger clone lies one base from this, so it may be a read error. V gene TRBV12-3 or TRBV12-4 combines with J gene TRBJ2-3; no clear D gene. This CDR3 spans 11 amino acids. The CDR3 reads CANSFPDTQYF. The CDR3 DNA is TGTGCCAACAGTTTCCCAGATACGCAGTATTTT.

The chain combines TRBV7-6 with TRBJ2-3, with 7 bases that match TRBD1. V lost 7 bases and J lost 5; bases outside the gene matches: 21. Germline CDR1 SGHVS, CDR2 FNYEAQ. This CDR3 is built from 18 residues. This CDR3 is CASTLGVATGSTLDTQYF. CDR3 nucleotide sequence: TGTGCCAGCACCCTTGGGGTTGCGACAGGGAGTACCCTAGATACGCAGTATTTT.

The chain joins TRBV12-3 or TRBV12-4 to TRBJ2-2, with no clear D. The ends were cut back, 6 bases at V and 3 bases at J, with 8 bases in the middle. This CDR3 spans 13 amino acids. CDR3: CASSPKDTGELFF. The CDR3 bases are TGTGCCAGCAGCCCTAAAGACACCGGGGAGCTGTTTTTT.

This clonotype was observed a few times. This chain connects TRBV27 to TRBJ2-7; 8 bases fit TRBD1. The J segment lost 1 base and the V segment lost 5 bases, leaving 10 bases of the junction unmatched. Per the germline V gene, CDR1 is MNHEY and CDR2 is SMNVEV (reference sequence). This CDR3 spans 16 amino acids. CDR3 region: CASSPTVRDRSYEQYF. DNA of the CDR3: TGTGCCAGCAGTCCCACAGTCCGGGACAGGTCCTACGAGCAGTACTTC.

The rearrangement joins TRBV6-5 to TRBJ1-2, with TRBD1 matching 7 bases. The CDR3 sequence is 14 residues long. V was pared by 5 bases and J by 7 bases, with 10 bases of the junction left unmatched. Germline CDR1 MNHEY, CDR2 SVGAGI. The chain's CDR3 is CASSTWTGGGGYTF. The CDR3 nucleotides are TGTGCCAGCAGTACCTGGACAGGAGGAGGTGGCTACACCTTC.

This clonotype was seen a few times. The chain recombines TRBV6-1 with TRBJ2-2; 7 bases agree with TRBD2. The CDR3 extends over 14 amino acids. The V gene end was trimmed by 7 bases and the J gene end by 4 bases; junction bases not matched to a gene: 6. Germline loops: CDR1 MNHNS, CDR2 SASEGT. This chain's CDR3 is CASIRLAGTGELFF. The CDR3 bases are TGTGCCAGCATTAGACTAGCCGGCACCGGGGAGCTGTTTTTT.

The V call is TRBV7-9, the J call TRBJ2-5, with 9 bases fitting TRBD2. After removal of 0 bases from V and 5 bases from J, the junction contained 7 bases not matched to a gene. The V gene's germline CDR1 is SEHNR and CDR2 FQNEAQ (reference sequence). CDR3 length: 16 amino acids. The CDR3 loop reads CASSLASKAGGETQYF. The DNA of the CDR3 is TGTGCCAGCAGCTTAGCCTCCAAGGCGGGAGGGGAGACCCAGTACTTC.

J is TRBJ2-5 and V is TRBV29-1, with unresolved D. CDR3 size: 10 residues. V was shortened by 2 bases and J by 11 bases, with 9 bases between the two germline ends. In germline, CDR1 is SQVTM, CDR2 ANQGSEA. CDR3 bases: TGCAGCGTTGAAACGGTAGAGCAGTACTTC. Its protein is CSVETVEQYF.

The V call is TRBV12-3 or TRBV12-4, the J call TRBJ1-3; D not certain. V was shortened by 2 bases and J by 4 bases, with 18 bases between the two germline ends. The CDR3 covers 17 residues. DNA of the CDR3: TGTGCCAGCAGTTTACTAACGTTGGGCTTTGGGGGAAACACCATATATTTT. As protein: CASSLLTLGFGGNTIYF.